This TCR beta chain was identified during a study of circulating CD8 cells and anti-PD-1 response in melanoma. Four subsets defined by PD-1 and/or TIGIT were sorted from live CD3+CD8+TCRalphabeta+ cells. Trimming left V 8 bases short and J 4 bases short, with 9 bases between. Germline V CDR1 and CDR2: MDHEN, SYDVKM. The CDR3 sequence is 11 residues long. TCR libraries were prepared from roughly 14 ng of total RNA with the QIAseq Immune Repertoire TCR panel. TCRdb used MiXCR to reprocess the reads, holding one entry per CDR3 protein. Counted here are about 240 distinct CDR3 sequences, about 18% occurring once; the ten biggest clones make up about 58%.

V and J are TRBV28 and TRBJ2-7; D is perhaps TRBD1 (6 bases). The origin of this receptor is a human donor with melanoma. Material: CD8+ T cells from PBMCs, obtained at baseline or after one month of anti-PD-1 therapy (not recorded which). The CDR3 DNA follows: TGTGCCAGCGCAACAGGGTACGAGCAGTACTTC. Its translation is CASATGYEQYF.